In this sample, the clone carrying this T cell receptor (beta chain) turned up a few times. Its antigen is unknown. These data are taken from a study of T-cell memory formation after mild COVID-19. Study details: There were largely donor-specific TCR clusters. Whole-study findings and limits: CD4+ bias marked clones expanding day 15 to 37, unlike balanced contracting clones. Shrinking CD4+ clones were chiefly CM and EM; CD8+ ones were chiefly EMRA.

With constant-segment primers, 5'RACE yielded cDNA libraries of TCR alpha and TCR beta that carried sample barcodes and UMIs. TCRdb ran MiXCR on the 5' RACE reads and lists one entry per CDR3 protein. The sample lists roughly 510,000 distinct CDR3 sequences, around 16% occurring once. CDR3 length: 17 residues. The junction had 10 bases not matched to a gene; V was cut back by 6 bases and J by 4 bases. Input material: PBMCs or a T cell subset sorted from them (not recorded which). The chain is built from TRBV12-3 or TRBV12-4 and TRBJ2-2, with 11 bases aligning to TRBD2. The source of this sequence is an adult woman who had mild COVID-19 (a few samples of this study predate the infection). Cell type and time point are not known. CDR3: CASRRSGTSGSTGELFF. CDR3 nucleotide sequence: TGTGCCAGCAGGAGATCCGGGACTAGCGGAAGCACCGGGGAGCTGTTTTTT.